This T cell receptor beta chain is from a study of control samples from healthy donors and cancer patients. The repertoire was sequenced with immunoSEQ multiplex PCR; TCRdb's copy has only in-frame clones and lacks some. The sample records about 83,000 clones, 91% being singletons. In its sample, this clone was seen once. The source of this sequence is a man in his fifties in good health. The sample comprised blood.

CDR3 sequence reads: CASDQSGGGNEQFF. CDR3 coding DNA: TGTGCTAGTGACCAATCAGGGGGGGGGAATGAGCAGTTCTTC. The chain couples TRBV12-5 to TRBJ2-1; D tentatively reads TRBD1 or TRBD2 (7 bases each). Germline values: CDR1 LGHNT, CDR2 FRNRAP. V was cut by 7 bases and J by 7 bases, with 17 bases left in between. The CDR3 is 14 residues long.